One sample yielded the 2 T cell receptor beta chains listed below, sequenced in a study. MiXCR, run by TCRdb on the RT-PCR reads, gives a single entry per CDR3 protein. The data hold about 680,000 distinct CDR3 sequences, with 14% observed a single time. Sequencing was done on a sample of memory CD4+ T cells from blood. These receptors were collected from a female donor in good health, serving as a healthy control.

This sequence joins TRBV18 and TRBJ1-1, with 12 bases identical to TRBD1. CDR1 and CDR2 (germline): KGHSH, LQKENI. J gave up 0 bases and V 3 bases, and 5 bases lay outside the gene matches. This CDR3 region has 17 residues. CDR3 DNA sequence: TGTGCCAGCTCACCCCGAGGGACAGGGGGCTTGAACACTGAAGCTTTCTTT. As protein: CASSPRGTGGLNTEAFF.

This clonotype occurred many times. The chain carries TRBV20-1 and TRBJ1-5; 8 nucleotides match TRBD1. CDR1 and CDR2 from the germline V gene are DFQATT and SNEGSKA (reference sequence). The CDR3 covers 14 residues. After removal of 5 bases from V and 7 bases from J, the junction contained 10 bases not matched to a gene. The chain's CDR3 is CSAESGGAGQPQHF. The CDR3 DNA reads as TGCAGTGCTGAGTCAGGGGGCGCGGGGCAGCCCCAGCATTTT.